This passage covers 5 T cell receptor beta chains from one sample sequenced in a study of HIV-infected children after antiretroviral therapy interruption. As for treatment: PENTA 11 planned treatment interruption arm or continuous ART arm. A 3' RACE protocol on RNA, with unique molecular identifiers, produced the TCR library. TCRdb recomputed calls from the 3' RACE reads with MiXCR, one row per CDR3 protein. This table has about 89,000 distinct CDR3 sequences, 5.5% to 8.5% appearing once. The sample was CD45RA+ CD4+ T cells from PBMCs, pooled from several time points, taken from a donor given antiretroviral therapy, either interrupted or continuous. Subset denoted: naive CD4+ CD45RA+ CD45RO- T cells. Source of these receptors: a pool of human donors with HIV.

In this sample, this clonotype turned up many times. The CDR3 loop is CASSTGQGSYNEQFF. CDR3 bases: TGTGCCAGCTCCACGGGACAGGGGTCCTACAATGAGCAGTTCTTC. The chain uses TRBV18 and TRBJ2-1, with 10 bases lining up with TRBD1. Germline CDR1 KGHSH, CDR2 LQKENI. This CDR3 comprises 15 residues. V dropped 6 bases and J dropped 1; count of bases not matched to a gene: 3.

This clonotype has at least ten counts. The chain recombines TRBV7-9 with TRBJ2-4; D remains unclear. Looked up from germline, CDR1 is SEHNR and CDR2 is FQNEAQ (reference sequence). This CDR3 has 14 residues. With 6 bases removed from V and 4 bases from J, the gap between germline ends came to 13 bases. The CDR3 DNA reads TGTGCCAGCAGTCCATACGGGTCAAAAAACATTCAGTACTTC. Translation gives CASSPYGSKNIQYF.

The chain couples TRBV12-3 or TRBV12-4 to TRBJ2-1, with D possibly being TRBD1 or TRBD2 (5 bases each). This CDR3 region has 13 residues. Trimming left V 6 bases short and J 11 bases short, with 17 bases between. In DNA form, the CDR3 reads TGTGCCAGCAGCAGCCGGGACGCAGTTAAGCAGTTCTTC. It yields the protein CASSSRDAVKQFF.

This clonotype was recorded many times. The chain recombines TRBV9 with TRBJ1-1; D is perhaps TRBD1 (5 bases). V lost 0 bases to trimming and J lost 10 bases, with 19 bases between them. The CDR3 extends over 15 amino acids. Germline CDR1 is SGDLS and CDR2 is YYNGEE. CDR3 in DNA: TGTGCCAGCAGCGTAGCGGTAGGGGCGGAAGGGGTAGCTTTCTTT. It codes for CASSVAVGAEGVAFF.

This clonotype was seen a few times. The chain has TRBV3-1 and TRBJ2-3, with 11 bases identical to TRBD2. V was pared by 0 bases and J by 2 bases, with 4 bases of the junction left unmatched. Germline loops: CDR1 LGHDT, CDR2 YNNKEL (reference sequence). This CDR3 contains 17 residues. CDR3 protein: CASSQDLAGGITDTQYF. CDR3 nucleotides: TGTGCCAGCAGCCAAGATCTAGCGGGGGGTATCACAGATACGCAGTATTTT.